This T cell receptor beta chain was identified in a study of blood T cells in healthy people across ages. Regarding this clonotype: Antigen unknown.

Study results and caveats: Percentage of naive T cells showed a strong correlation with TCR beta diversity. Unsorted PBMCs ruled out conclusive naive versus antigen-experienced comparison.

This CDR3 is 14 amino acids long. J was trimmed by 6 bases and V by 5 bases; bases with no gene match: 7. CDR1 is MDHEN, CDR2 SYDVKM, per germline. Caucasian, healthy and from Russia, the donors were aged between roughly 6 and 100. Sample-barcoded 5' priming and a J-beta primer mix drove a second PCR of roughly 7 to 11 cycles. Researchers report that a template-switch adaptor with 12 random nucleotides tagged each cDNA molecule. From the 5' RACE reads, TCRdb called clonotypes with MiXCR, one entry per CDR3 protein. This table holds some 1.5 million distinct CDR3 sequences, 28% found once. This sequence joins TRBV28 and TRBJ2-1; the match to TRBD1 covers 7 bases. This sequence was found in a woman aged 25 to 39 in good health. Sequencing was carried out using blood. CDR3 amino acids: CASSPRDSVNEQFF. The CDR3 DNA reads as TGTGCCAGCAGTCCAAGGGACAGTGTCAATGAGCAGTTCTTC.